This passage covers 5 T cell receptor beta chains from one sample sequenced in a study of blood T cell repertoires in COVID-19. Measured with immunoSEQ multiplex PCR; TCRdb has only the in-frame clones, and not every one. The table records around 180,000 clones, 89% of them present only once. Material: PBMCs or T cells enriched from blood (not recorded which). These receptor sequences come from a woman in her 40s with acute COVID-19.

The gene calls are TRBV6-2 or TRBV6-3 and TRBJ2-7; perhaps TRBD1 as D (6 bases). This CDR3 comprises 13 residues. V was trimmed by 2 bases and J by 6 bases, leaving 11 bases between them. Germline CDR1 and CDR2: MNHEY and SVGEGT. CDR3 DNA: TGTGCCAGCAGTTACGTGCGAGGGGGCGAGCAGTACTTC. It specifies CASSYVRGGEQYF.

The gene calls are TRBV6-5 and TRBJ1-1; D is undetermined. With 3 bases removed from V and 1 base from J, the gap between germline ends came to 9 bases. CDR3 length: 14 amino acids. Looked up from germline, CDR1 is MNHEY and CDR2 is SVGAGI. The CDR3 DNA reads TGTGCCAGCAGTTATCGAACTGGGAACACTGAAGCTTTCTTT. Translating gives CASSYRTGNTEAFF.

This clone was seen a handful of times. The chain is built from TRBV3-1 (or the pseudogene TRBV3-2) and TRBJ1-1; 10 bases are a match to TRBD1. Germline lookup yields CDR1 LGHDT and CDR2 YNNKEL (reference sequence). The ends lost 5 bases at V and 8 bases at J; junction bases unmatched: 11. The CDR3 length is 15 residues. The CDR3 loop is CASSSGDRGAREAFF. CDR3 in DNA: TGTGCCAGCAGCTCAGGGGACAGGGGAGCGCGGGAAGCTTTCTTT.

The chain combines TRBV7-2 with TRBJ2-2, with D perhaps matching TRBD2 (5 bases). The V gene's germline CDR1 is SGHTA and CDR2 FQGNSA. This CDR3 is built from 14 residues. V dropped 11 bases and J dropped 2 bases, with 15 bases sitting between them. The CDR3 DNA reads TGTGCCGGCGGCGGAGAGGGCAACACCGGGGAGCTGTTTTTT. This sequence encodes CAGGGEGNTGELFF.

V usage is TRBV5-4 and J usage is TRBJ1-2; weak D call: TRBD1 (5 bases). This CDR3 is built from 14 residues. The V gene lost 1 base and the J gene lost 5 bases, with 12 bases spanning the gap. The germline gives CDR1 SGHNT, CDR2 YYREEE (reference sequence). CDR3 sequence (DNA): TGTGCCAGCAGCTTGTGGGGCGCCGATTATGGCTACACCTTC. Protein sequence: CASSLWGADYGYTF.